One sample yielded the 10 T cell receptor beta chains listed below, sequenced in a study of blood T cell repertoires in COVID-19. Only in-frame clones appear in the TCRdb table, and some are missing; sequencing was by immunoSEQ multiplex PCR. The data hold tens of thousands of clones, with 80% to 90% observed a single time. The sample taken for sequencing was peripheral blood. The receptors were gathered from a woman between 45 and 65 years old with acute or convalescent COVID-19.

CDR3 DNA: TGTGCCAGCAGTCCCAGGGGGCAGGTGCGTGGAAACACCATATATTTT. It is translated as CASSPRGQVRGNTIYF. The chain employs TRBV2 and TRBJ1-3; TRBD1 matches 8 bases. The V gene end was trimmed by 5 bases and the J gene end by 3 bases; junction bases not matched to a gene: 9. The germline V gene has CDR1 SNHLY and CDR2 FYNNEI. The CDR3 extends over 16 amino acids.

The V gene is TRBV10-3, the J gene TRBJ1-4; TRBD1 is a possible D gene (5 bases). The ends were cut back, 2 bases at V and 2 bases at J, with 9 bases in the middle. This CDR3 is 15 amino acids long. Looked up from germline, CDR1 is ENHRY and CDR2 is SYGVKD. The CDR3 loop reads CAISEGGRTNEKLFF. The CDR3 nucleotides are TGTGCCATCAGTGAGGGGGGGAGGACTAATGAAAAACTGTTTTTT.

The rearrangement joins TRBV3-1 (or the pseudogene TRBV3-2) to TRBJ2-3, with D perhaps TRBD1 (5 bases). Germline V gene sequence: CDR1 LGHDT, CDR2 YNNKEL (reference sequence). V was shortened by 1 base and J by 2 bases, with 19 bases between the two germline ends. The CDR3 covers 18 residues. The CDR3 bases are TGTGCCAGCAGCCAAGTAGTTTCGACAGACCGACACACAGATACGCAGTATTTT. Translated: CASSQVVSTDRHTDTQYF.

The chain joins TRBV5-8 to TRBJ1-2; D is possibly TRBD1 (6 bases). CDR1 and CDR2 from the germline V gene are SGHTS and YDEGEE. V gave up 4 bases and J gave up 6 bases, with 16 bases separating them. The CDR3 contains 14 residues. In nucleotides, the CDR3 is TGTGCCAGCAGCCTGAACTACAGGGAAAATGGCTACACCTTC. It encodes CASSLNYRENGYTF.

The chain couples TRBV4-3 to TRBJ2-7; 7 bases match TRBD2. With V trimmed by 4 bases and J by 3 bases, 12 bases remained unmatched. This CDR3 is 16 amino acids long. CDR1 is LGHNA and CDR2 is YSLEER in the germline V gene. The CDR3: CASSLTSASGLYEQYF. The CDR3 coding sequence is TGCGCCAGCAGCCTTACATCGGCTAGCGGCCTCTACGAGCAGTACTTC.

J is TRBJ2-2 and V is TRBV7-2, with TRBD2 identical over 12 bases. This CDR3 has 15 residues. Trimming removed 7 bases from V and 8 bases from J; junction bases left unmatched: 8. CDR1 and CDR2 (germline): SGHTA, FQGNSA. The CDR3 reads CASTDRTSGMGELFF. The CDR3 nucleotides are TGTGCCAGCACCGATAGGACTAGCGGGATGGGGGAGCTGTTTTTT.

This clone was counted once. The chain recombines TRBV15 with TRBJ2-2; D possibly corresponds to TRBD2 (5 bases). The CDR3 is 14 amino acids. Looked up from germline, CDR1 is LNHNV and CDR2 is YYDKDF (reference sequence). Deletions cut 8 bases from V and 2 bases from J, with 12 bases between. The CDR3 region is CATSRDPNTGELFF. The DNA of the CDR3 is TGTGCCACCTCTCGGGATCCTAACACCGGGGAGCTGTTTTTT.

The chain has TRBV5-4 and TRBJ2-5, with 10 nucleotides matching TRBD2. Trimming took 4 bases from V and 4 from J; bases not matched to a gene: 7. The CDR3 length is 15 residues. The germline V gene encodes CDR1 SGHNT and CDR2 YYREEE (reference sequence). The CDR3 DNA reads TGTGCCAGCAGCCCAGCGGGGGGGCGGATAGAGACCCAGTACTTC. The encoded protein is CASSPAGGRIETQYF.

This CDR3 is CASSLVFASGQETQYF. The CDR3 DNA reads TGTGCCAGCAGCTTAGTCTTCGCTAGCGGCCAAGAGACCCAGTACTTC. This rearrangement joins TRBV7-2 to TRBJ2-5; 7 positions agree with TRBD2. CDR3 length: 16 residues. Germline CDR1 reads SGHTA; CDR2 reads FQGNSA. Trimming cost V 1 base and J 1 base; bases outside gene matches: 6.

J is TRBJ1-3 and V is TRBV7-2; D call uncertain. This CDR3 is 13 amino acids long. The ends were cut back, 3 bases at V and 7 bases at J, with 10 bases in the middle. CDR1 and CDR2 (germline): SGHTA, FQGNSA. DNA of the CDR3: TGTGCCAGCAGCTTGATGGGCGCGAACACCATATATTTT. Residues: CASSLMGANTIYF.